This TCR beta chain derives from a study of blood T cell repertoires in COVID-19. Study details: Italy, Spain and the United States were the sources of the convalescent and acute COVID-19 samples. PBMCs, B-cell-depleted T cells, or T cells provided the cDNA or gDNA that made up the material.

The germline gives CDR1 MDHEN, CDR2 SYDVKM. There are 15 residues in the CDR3. The ends lost 7 bases at V and 5 bases at J; junction bases unmatched: 9. As processed by the authors: Estimates of nucleated cell counts were drawn from the amplification of reference gene primers. Assay: immunoSEQ multiplex PCR; the TCRdb copy retains only in-frame clones and omits some. The V and J calls and clone size come from that table; D and trimming were worked out from the DNA. The sample yields approximately 38,000 clones, approximately 94% seen once. This receptor was identified in a human donor with active COVID-19. The donor label of this sample is uncertain. The specimen sequenced was peripheral blood. J is TRBJ2-1 and V is TRBV28; TRBD1 aligns across 9 bases. The DNA of the CDR3 is TGTGCCAGCACGGGGAGGGACAGGGTACACAATGAGCAGTTCTTC. It codes for CASTGRDRVHNEQFF.